Below are 4 T cell receptor beta chains sequenced from a single sample in a study of tumor-infiltrating lymphocytes in oesophageal squamous cell carcinoma. Each CDR3 protein is one row after TCRdb ran MiXCR on the PCR reads. The table shows around 12,000 distinct CDR3 sequences, with around 48% occurring only once. Source material: esophageal tumor tissue. All receptors come from a female donor with esophageal squamous cell carcinoma.

There are many counts of this clonotype. Because the CDR3 is missing its conserved closing phenylalanine or tryptophan, this is likely a read error. Because the CDR3's place on the DNA is in doubt, the DNA is left out and the CDR3 is given as listed by TCRdb. The chain joins TRBV7-2 to TRBJ2-7; TRBD1, the D gene given by the table, was not confirmed from the DNA. The CDR3 spans 14 residues, counting both ends. Looked up from germline, CDR1 is SGHTA and CDR2 is FQGNSA. The CDR3 sequence is CASSKRGFGYTFGS.

Regarding this clonotype: The missing conserved phenylalanine or tryptophan at the end of this CDR3 makes a read error likely. The DNA is omitted, as the CDR3 cannot be located on it reliably, and the CDR3 follows TCRdb's listing. The chain employs TRBV7-3 and TRBJ2-6; the D call of TRBD1 is as the table states it, not checked on the DNA. A total of 17 residues make up the CDR3, ends included. CDR1 is SGHTA and CDR2 is FQGTGA in the germline V gene. Here the CDR3 reads CASSLNWGQGNEQYFGN.

This clonotype was recorded at least ten times. The CDR3 bases are TGTGCCAGCAGACCCGGGGGGGATGGCTACACCTTC. As protein: CASRPGGDGYTF. This chain links TRBV27 with TRBJ1-2; D may be TRBD1 (5 bases). Germline V gives CDR1 MNHEY, CDR2 SMNVEV (reference sequence). V shed 6 bases and J shed 6 bases, with 11 bases lying between them. The CDR3 has 12 residues.

The sample holds many counts of this clonotype. One base away lies a much larger clone, so this may be a sequencing read error. The chain combines TRBV27 with TRBJ2-1; D not certain. Near its end, the DNA agrees better with TRBJ2-7, so the J call may be wrong. Germline loops: CDR1 MNHEY, CDR2 SMNVEV (reference sequence). The CDR3 has 13 residues. The CDR3 loop reads CASSFGSYNEQYF. The DNA of the CDR3 is TGTGCCAGCAGTTTTGGCTCCTACAATGAGCAGTACTTC.